A selection of T cell receptor beta chains follows, all from one sample in a study of CD8+CD57+ T cells in acquired aplastic anemia. In TCRdb, the reads were re-called with MiXCR into one record per CDR3 protein. Of under 200,000 distinct CDR3 sequences listed, under 75% are singletons. Source material: sorted CD4+, CD8+, or CD8+CD57+ T cells (not recorded which) from PBMCs. The receptors stem from a human donor in good health. Each CDR3 is given with its conserved first and last residue. The order of the fields is D gene, clone size, V gene, J gene, CDR3 protein, CDR3 DNA. The D gene is left open where the match is weak. Clone size, where shown, is once, few, many, or a class for clones that have expanded.

-	-	TRBV4-3	TRBJ1-2	CASSQELTVTSNYGYTF	TGCGCCAGCAGCCAAGAGTTGACAGTCACCTCTAACTATGGCTACACCTTC
-	-	TRBV10-1	TRBJ1-4	CASSTRRLNEKLFF	TGCGCCAGCAGTACCCGGCGGCTTAATGAAAAACTGTTTTTT
TRBD1	many	TRBV9	TRBJ2-2	CASSVGQGVFTGELFF	TGTGCCAGCAGCGTAGGCCAGGGGGTTTTCACCGGGGAGCTGTTTTTT
TRBD2	many	TRBV19	TRBJ2-3	CASSRLAGNPDTQYF	TGTGCCAGTAGTAGACTAGCGGGAAATCCAGATACGCAGTATTTT
-	-	TRBV12-3/TRBV12-4	TRBJ1-2	CASTSDSYGYTF	TGTGCCAGCACCTCGGACAGTTATGGCTACACCTTC
-	-	TRBV7-9	TRBJ1-2	CASSPNVRGYTF	TGTGCCAGCAGCCCCAACGTCCGGGGCTACACCTTC
-	-	TRBV20-1	TRBJ1-3	CSARDLGTSGNTIYF	TGCAGTGCTAGAGATCTCGGGACATCAGGAAACACCATATATTTT
TRBD2	-	TRBV7-8	TRBJ2-7	CASSSPSGGRPEQYF	TGTGCCAGCAGCTCCCCGAGCGGCGGGAGACCCGAGCAGTACTTC
-	many	TRBV7-9	TRBJ2-5	CASSSQLPGEETQYF	TGTGCCAGCAGCTCCCAACTCCCGGGCGAAGAGACCCAGTACTTC
TRBD2	-	TRBV20-1	TRBJ2-1	CSASASGPYNEQFF	TGCAGTGCTTCGGCTAGCGGGCCTTACAATGAGCAGTTCTTC
-	-	TRBV25-1	TRBJ1-5	CASARRGDSQPQHF	TGTGCCAGCGCCAGAAGAGGGGATTCTCAGCCCCAGCATTTT
-	-	TRBV7-2	TRBJ1-2	CASSPPGGDLGYTF	TGTGCCAGCAGCCCACCCGGTGGGGACCTCGGCTACACCTTC
-	once	TRBV7-8	TRBJ1-2	CASSSDPGANYGYTF	TGTGCCAGCAGCTCAGATCCGGGGGCAAACTATGGCTACACCTTC
-	-	TRBV14	TRBJ2-7	CASSQDLGILGYEQYF	TGTGCCAGCAGCCAAGATCTGGGAATCCTAGGGTACGAGCAGTACTTC
-	once	TRBV2	TRBJ2-3	CASSYSDYSDTQYF	TGTGCCAGCAGTTACTCGGACTATTCGGATACGCAGTATTTT
-	-	TRBV7-4	TRBJ2-5	CASSLAPTETQYF	TGTGCCAGCAGCTTAGCGCCGACGGAGACCCAGTACTTC
-	few	TRBV24-1	TRBJ1-5	CATSDLGFGPQHF	TGTGCCACCAGTGATTTGGGCTTCGGGCCCCAGCATTTT
-	-	TRBV20-1	TRBJ2-1	CSAVVNEQFF	TGCAGTGCGGTCGTCAATGAGCAGTTCTTC
-	-	TRBV29-1	TRBJ1-1	CSVVPMMNTEAFF	TGCAGCGTTGTACCAATGATGAACACTGAAGCTTTCTTT
TRBD2	-	TRBV20-1	TRBJ2-7	CSARGLAGGQGEQYF	TGCAGTGCTAGGGGTCTAGCGGGAGGCCAGGGGGAGCAGTACTTC
TRBD2	-	TRBV20-1	TRBJ2-6	CSALRTSGANVLTF	TGCAGTGCCTTACGGACTAGCGGGGCCAACGTCCTGACTTTC
TRBD2	-	TRBV20-1	TRBJ2-7	CSAFSGTSAYEQYF	TGCAGTGCTTTCTCCGGGACTAGTGCTTACGAGCAGTACTTC
TRBD2	-	TRBV7-3	TRBJ2-3	CASSFSGGVGDTQYF	TGTGCCAGCTCATTTAGCGGGGGGGTAGGAGATACGCAGTATTTT
TRBD2	-	TRBV20-1	TRBJ2-1	CSAMASGTPRDEQFF	TGCAGTGCTATGGCTAGCGGGACGCCCAGGGATGAGCAGTTCTTC
-	-	TRBV10-3	TRBJ1-1	CAISDPVGRNTEAFF	TGTGCCATCAGTGACCCCGTGGGTAGGAACACTGAAGCTTTCTTT
TRBD2	many	TRBV24-1	TRBJ2-2	CATSEGLAGRTGELFF	TGTGCCACCAGTGAAGGACTAGCGGGGAGAACCGGGGAGCTGTTTTTT
TRBD1	many	TRBV12-3/TRBV12-4	TRBJ2-7	CASSLRTGLGYEQYF	TGTGCCAGCAGTTTGCGGACAGGGCTCGGCTACGAGCAGTACTTC
-	-	TRBV7-3	TRBJ2-7	CASSSGPQYEQYF	TGTGCCAGCAGCTCGGGGCCGCAGTACGAGCAGTACTTC
TRBD1	-	TRBV7-2	TRBJ1-1	CASSRTGGWTEAFF	TGTGCCAGCAGCCGGACAGGGGGCTGGACTGAAGCTTTCTTT
TRBD2	many	TRBV7-2	TRBJ2-1	CASSLGGLAGEQFF	TGTGCCAGCAGCTTAGGGGGACTAGCGGGTGAGCAGTTCTTC
-	-	TRBV19	TRBJ1-2	CASSIRVRDYGYTF	TGTGCCAGTAGTATCCGGGTTAGGGACTATGGCTACACCTTC
-	-	TRBV7-8	TRBJ2-5	CASSEDRETQYF	TGTGCCAGCAGCGAGGACCGGGAGACCCAGTACTTC
TRBD1	-	TRBV7-6	TRBJ2-3	CASSLGQVLADTQYF	TGTGCCAGCAGCTTGGGACAGGTACTCGCAGATACGCAGTATTTT
-	many	TRBV7-9	TRBJ2-3	CASSLEGLYTDTQYF	TGTGCCAGCAGCTTAGAGGGACTTTACACAGATACGCAGTATTTT
-	-	TRBV20-1	TRBJ2-4	CSATLLRQVEYIQYF	TGCAGTGCGACCCTATTACGACAGGTGGAATACATTCAGTACTTC
TRBD1	-	TRBV10-3	TRBJ1-2	CAISPGTVYGYTF	TGTGCCATCAGCCCCGGGACAGTTTATGGCTACACCTTC
-	few	TRBV2	TRBJ2-5	CASSSRLGETQYF	TGTGCCAGCAGTTCTCGATTAGGGGAGACCCAGTACTTC
TRBD1	once	TRBV11-2	TRBJ2-7	CASSLDRGTGASYEQYF	TGTGCCAGCAGCTTAGATCGAGGGACAGGAGCCTCCTACGAGCAGTACTTC
TRBD2	-	TRBV11-2	TRBJ2-7	CASSDGLAGNEQYF	TGTGCCAGCAGCGATGGACTAGCGGGGAACGAGCAGTACTTC
TRBD2	few	TRBV3-1	TRBJ2-3	CASSQALAGLDTQYF	TGTGCCAGCAGCCAAGCGCTAGCGGGACTCGATACGCAGTATTTT
-	-	TRBV7-2	TRBJ2-3	CASSQPGLNTDTQYF	TGTGCCAGCAGCCAGCCGGGACTTAACACAGATACGCAGTATTTT
TRBD2	-	TRBV2	TRBJ2-7	CASILGTTFSEQYF	TGTGCCAGCATTCTCGGGACTACTTTCAGCGAGCAGTACTTC
-	-	TRBV19	TRBJ2-3	CASSQVGTADTQYF	TGTGCCAGTTCTCAAGTAGGGACCGCAGATACGCAGTATTTT
TRBD2	few	TRBV7-6	TRBJ2-3	CASSLTASGSRADTQYF	TGTGCCAGCAGCTTAACGGCTAGCGGGAGTAGGGCAGATACGCAGTATTTT
-	-	TRBV7-9	TRBJ1-1	CASSLGGGHEAFF	TGTGCCAGCAGCCTCGGGGGGGGACACGAAGCTTTCTTT
TRBD1	many	TRBV7-8	TRBJ2-1	CASSLTGAWNEQFF	TGTGCCAGCAGCTTAACAGGGGCGTGGAATGAGCAGTTCTTC
-	many	TRBV5-8	TRBJ1-2	CASSLVSGSVYGYTF	TGTGCCAGCAGCTTGGTATCGGGCTCGGTCTATGGCTACACCTTC
TRBD2	-	TRBV6-5	TRBJ2-5	CASRRGVSETQYF	TGTGCCAGCCGGCGGGGGGTATCAGAGACCCAGTACTTC
-	-	TRBV20-1	TRBJ1-5	CSARGGRKGQPQHF	TGCAGTGCTAGAGGCGGGAGGAAAGGCCAGCCCCAGCATTTT
TRBD2	-	TRBV9	TRBJ2-5	CASSLHGGAVETQYF	TGTGCCAGCAGCTTACACGGGGGGGCGGTAGAGACCCAGTACTTC
-	-	TRBV19	TRBJ1-1	CASSIVRGDEAFF	TGTGCCAGTAGTATAGTGCGGGGAGACGAAGCTTTCTTT
TRBD1	many	TRBV20-1	TRBJ2-4	CSAGRSGTGGSLAKNIQYF	TGCAGTGCTGGTCGCTCCGGGACAGGGGGTTCCCTAGCCAAAAACATTCAGTACTTC
TRBD1	-	TRBV7-6	TRBJ1-3	CASSLDRGRETIYF	TGTGCCAGCAGCTTAGACAGGGGAAGAGAGACCATATATTTT